Listed below are T cell receptor beta chains from one sample, sequenced in a study of STAT3 mutations in large granular lymphocyte leukemia. Data came from immunoSEQ multiplex PCR; TCRdb stores just in-frame clones and leaves some out. The table has some 10,000 clones, approximately 90% seen once. Sequencing used peripheral blood mononuclear cells. All receptors derive from a man aged 55 to 70 with T-cell large granular lymphocyte leukemia. Some clones in this sample may be carry-over from other donors' samples. CDR3s include the opening cysteine and the closing phenylalanine or tryptophan. A D gene is named only where the DNA matches it firmly. Where a row states a size, it is once, few, many or the class of an expanded clone; other rows omit it.

len | j_gene | d_gene | abundance | v_gene | CDR3aa | CDR3nt
16 | TRBJ2-3 | . | few | TRBV18 | CASSRRVLRTTDTQYF | TGTGCCAGCTCCAGGCGGGTCCTCAGGACCACAGATACGCAGTATTTT
12 | TRBJ2-7 | . | . | TRBV30 | CACLRDIYEQYF | TGTGCCTGTCTACGGGACATTTACGAGCAGTACTTC
16 | TRBJ2-4 | . | once | TRBV19 | CASTMGPDRYKNIQYF | TGTGCCAGTACAATGGGGCCCGACAGATACAAAAACATTCAGTACTTC
15 | TRBJ1-3 | . | . | TRBV7-2 | CASSLDRAGENTIYF | TGTGCCAGCAGCTTAGATAGGGCAGGGGAAAACACCATATATTTT
10 | TRBJ1-2 | TRBD1 | . | TRBV20-1 | CSAKGAGYTF | TGCAGTGCCAAGGGGGCCGGCTACACCTTC
12 | TRBJ2-2 | . | few | TRBV9 | CASTRATGELFF | TGTGCCAGCACCCGGGCTACCGGGGAGCTGTTTTTT
12 | TRBJ1-2 | . | . | TRBV29-1 | CSVEDTNYGYTF | TGCAGCGTTGAAGACACTAACTATGGCTACACCTTC
15 | TRBJ2-6 | TRBD1 | . | TRBV28 | CASGMTGAGANVLTF | TGTGCCAGCGGAATGACAGGGGCTGGGGCCAACGTCCTGACTTTC
13 | TRBJ2-3 | TRBD2 | . | TRBV30 | CASTAGEGLTQYF | TGTGCCTCGACTGCGGGGGAGGGACTTACGCAGTATTTT
14 | TRBJ2-1 | . | . | TRBV28 | CASSSGGTYNEQFF | TGTGCCAGCAGTTCAGGGGGGACCTACAATGAGCAGTTCTTC
18 | TRBJ2-3 | TRBD2 | once | TRBV5-1 | CASSLVTSGRFLTDTQYF | TGCGCCAGCAGCTTGGTTACTAGCGGGAGATTTCTCACAGATACGCAGTATTTT
15 | TRBJ2-7 | . | . | TRBV7-3 | CASSPTAGEYYEQYF | TGTGCCAGCAGCCCAACGGCAGGGGAGTACTACGAGCAGTACTTC
15 | TRBJ2-4 | TRBD2 | . | TRBV29-1 | CSVGGASGAQNIQYF | TGCAGCGTCGGGGGGGCTAGCGGGGCCCAAAACATTCAGTACTTC
16 | TRBJ2-2 | TRBD1 | . | TRBV6-5 | CASSYWDRSNTGELFF | TGTGCCAGCAGTTACTGGGACAGGTCGAACACCGGGGAGCTGTTTTTT
12 | TRBJ1-1 | . | . | TRBV2 | CASRSENTEAFF | TGTGCCAGCAGATCGGAGAACACTGAAGCTTTCTTT
17 | TRBJ2-3 | TRBD2 | once | TRBV18 | CASSSGTSGSLTDTQYF | TGTGCCAGCTCATCCGGGACTAGCGGGAGTCTAACAGATACGCAGTATTTT
12 | TRBJ2-7 | . | . | TRBV29-1 | CSVVPGGDEQYF | TGCAGCGTTGTACCAGGTGGGGACGAGCAGTACTTC
14 | TRBJ2-1 | TRBD2 | once | TRBV5-1 | CASSPSGRYNEQFF | TGCGCCAGCAGCCCTAGCGGGCGCTACAATGAGCAGTTCTTC
13 | TRBJ2-7 | TRBD1 | . | TRBV30 | CAWSVRTGVEQYF | TGTGCCTGGAGTGTACGGACAGGGGTCGAGCAGTACTTC
15 | TRBJ2-7 | . | . | TRBV29-1 | CSVEEGGQPKRGQYF | TGCAGCGTTGAAGAGGGGGGACAGCCAAAAAGAGGGCAGTACTTC
16 | TRBJ2-1 | TRBD2 | . | TRBV28 | CASSSPSGENYNEQFF | TGTGCCAGCAGTTCGCCTAGCGGGGAGAACTACAATGAGCAGTTCTTC
17 | TRBJ2-1 | . | . | TRBV21-1 | CASSKARFSGTSDEQFF | TGTGCCAGCAGCAAAGCGCGCTTCTCCGGGACGTCCGATGAGCAGTTCTTC
14 | TRBJ2-1 | TRBD2 | few | TRBV10-3 | CATKMEREFNEQFF | TGTGCCACAAAAATGGAGCGGGAGTTCAATGAGCAGTTCTTC
13 | TRBJ1-5 | . | . | TRBV30 | CAWREQGRQPQHF | TGTGCCTGGAGGGAACAGGGACGTCAGCCCCAGCATTTT
12 | TRBJ2-1 | TRBD2 | . | TRBV29-1 | CRTKSGSDEQFF | TGCAGAACCAAGAGCGGGAGTGATGAGCAGTTCTTC
13 | TRBJ2-7 | . | . | TRBV18 | CASLAGGPYEQYF | TGTGCCAGCCTAGCCGGGGGACCCTACGAGCAGTACTTC
14 | TRBJ1-5 | TRBD1 | . | TRBV6-5 | CASSSRQGYQPQHF | TGTGCCAGCAGTTCTCGACAGGGGTATCAGCCCCAGCATTTT
14 | TRBJ2-5 | . | . | TRBV5-5 | CASSLGGGLETQYF | TGTGCCAGCAGCTTGGGAGGAGGGCTGGAGACCCAGTACTTC
14 | TRBJ2-1 | TRBD1 | . | TRBV5-1 | CASSRQGEHNEQFF | TGCGCCAGCAGCCGACAGGGAGAACACAATGAGCAGTTCTTC
13 | TRBJ1-3 | . | . | TRBV25-1 | CASSGGSGNTIYF | TGTGCCAGCAGTGGCGGCTCTGGAAACACCATATATTTT
15 | TRBJ1-5 | . | once | TRBV4-3 | CASSHGRDPNQPQHF | TGCGCCAGCAGCCATGGCCGGGACCCTAATCAGCCCCAGCATTTT
13 | TRBJ1-2 | . | . | TRBV27 | CASSFPAGYGYTF | TGTGCCAGCAGTTTCCCGGCGGGCTATGGCTACACCTTC
13 | TRBJ2-1 | . | . | TRBV13 | CASSQGVYNEQFF | TGTGCCAGCAGCCAAGGGGTTTACAATGAGCAGTTCTTC